The next 3 T cell receptor beta chains were all read from a single sample in a study of blood T cell repertoires in COVID-19. Here immunoSEQ multiplex PCR was the method, and the copy in TCRdb shows in-frame clones only, minus some. The data hold over 150,000 clones, with more than 65% observed a single time. Specimen: PBMCs or T cells enriched from blood (not recorded which). The receptor source for this set is a man aged 40-55 years who had recovered from COVID-19.

This sequence joins TRBV19 and TRBJ1-1; D is uncertain. Trimming left V 7 bases short and J 0 bases short, with 9 bases between. The CDR3 has 13 amino acids. Germline V gene lookup returns CDR1 LNHDA and CDR2 SQIVND (reference sequence). CDR3 residues: CASKEAMNTEAFF. CDR3 DNA: TGTGCCAGTAAAGAGGCCATGAACACTGAAGCTTTCTTT.

The rearrangement uses TRBV28 and TRBJ2-5, with TRBD1 as a possible D gene (6 bases). In germline, CDR1 is MDHEN, CDR2 SYDVKM. The CDR3 totals 11 residues. Trimming pared 7 bases from V and 4 bases from J, leaving 7 bases between. This chain's CDR3 is CASKDRETQYF. Here the CDR3 DNA reads TGTGCCAGCAAGGACAGAGAGACCCAGTACTTC.

The chain joins TRBV30 to TRBJ1-2; the D gene is possibly TRBD1 (6 bases). The CDR3 has 13 amino acids. V shed 3 bases and J shed 10 bases, with 18 bases lying between them. The germline V gene has CDR1 GTSNPN and CDR2 SVGIG (reference sequence). In nucleotides, the CDR3 is TGTGCCTGGAGGAGGGAGGGGACATTAGTCTACACCTTC. It yields the protein CAWRREGTLVYTF. Combining the CDR3 with reference TRBV30 and TRBJ1-2 gives the whole variable domain SQTIHQWPATLVQPVGSPLSLECTVEGTSNPNLYWYRQAAGRGLQLLFYSVGIGQISSEVPQNLSASRPQDRQFILSSKKLLLSDSGFYLCAWRREGTLVYTFGSGTRLTVV.